At least ten counts were recorded for the clone carrying this T cell receptor (beta chain). This record comes from a study of Graves' ophthalmopathy and Graves' hyperthyroidism. The CDR3 runs 11 residues. V lost 0 bases to trimming and J lost 8 bases, with 4 bases between them. Germline-derived CDR1 and CDR2 are SGHAT and FQNNGV. CDR3 regions of TCR beta were amplified from RNA transcripts. Second-round multiplex PCR came after first-round RT-PCR with HTBI primers. TCRdb itself ran the multiplex PCR reads through MiXCR, one entry per CDR3 protein. The sample lists around 340,000 distinct CDR3 sequences, 15% to 20% occurring once.

V is TRBV11-2 and J is TRBJ2-5; D is ambiguous. Sequencing was carried out using peripheral blood. This TCR came from an adult man with Graves' ophthalmopathy. Here the CDR3 reads CASSLDLTQYF. The CDR3 DNA is TGTGCCAGCAGCTTAGATCTAACCCAGTACTTC.